The T cell receptor beta chain under discussion was sequenced for a study of metastatic and nonmetastatic thyroid tumors. Study overall: From malignant and benign thyroid patients, repertoires in blood and in tumor or nodule tissue were compared.

In the authors' workflow: Researchers built a distant-metastasis classifier for papillary thyroid cancer that drew on CDR3 differences across clinicopathological groups. TCRdb reanalyzed the PCR reads via MiXCR. The V and J calls and clone size are TCRdb's, not the authors'. The profile covers some 38,000 clones, with around a fifth appearing a single time and about 18% taken by the ten largest. Study observations and caveats: Benign nodules were reported to have significantly lower TCR beta diversity than malignant thyroid tumors, in blood and tumor.

The germline V gene encodes CDR1 SGHTA and CDR2 FQGNSA. Trimming shortened V by 4 bases and J by 9 bases, and 12 bases separated the two germline ends. The CDR3 has 13 amino acids. Thyroid surgery was preceded by no treatment in any patient. Comment on this clone: What it recognizes is unknown.

The source material was blood. The chain employs TRBV7-2 and TRBJ2-2; D is undetermined. The clonotype originates from a female donor with papillary thyroid cancer or a benign thyroid nodule (not recorded which). Some clones in this sample may be carry-over from other donors' samples. The CDR3 bases are TGTGCCAGCAGCTATGTAATGGCCAGGGAGCTGTTTTTT. Residues: CASSYVMARELFF.